This T cell receptor beta chain was obtained from a study of cytomegalovirus exposure and HLA in healthy donors. The PCR was carried out with 60 Vbeta primers and 13 Jbeta primers. Assay used: immunoSEQ multiplex PCR; TCRdb lists only in-frame clones, some missing. The sample has fewer than 150,000 clones, under 85% seen once; the top ten hold roughly 3.1%. The CDR3 is made up of 19 amino acids. CDR1 is GTSNPN and CDR2 is SVGIG in the germline V gene (reference sequence). Trimming cost V 0 bases and J 1 base, with 22 bases left between them. The J gene is TRBJ1-5, the V gene TRBV30, with D possibly TRBD1 on 6 matching bases. The specimen sequenced was PBMCs. The receptor's source is a man younger than 45 in good health and CMV-seronegative. The CDR3 sequence is CAWSVHTGQVRLSNQPQHF. The CDR3 DNA sequence: TGTGCCTGGAGTGTACATACAGGGCAGGTACGGTTGAGCAATCAGCCCCAGCATTTT.